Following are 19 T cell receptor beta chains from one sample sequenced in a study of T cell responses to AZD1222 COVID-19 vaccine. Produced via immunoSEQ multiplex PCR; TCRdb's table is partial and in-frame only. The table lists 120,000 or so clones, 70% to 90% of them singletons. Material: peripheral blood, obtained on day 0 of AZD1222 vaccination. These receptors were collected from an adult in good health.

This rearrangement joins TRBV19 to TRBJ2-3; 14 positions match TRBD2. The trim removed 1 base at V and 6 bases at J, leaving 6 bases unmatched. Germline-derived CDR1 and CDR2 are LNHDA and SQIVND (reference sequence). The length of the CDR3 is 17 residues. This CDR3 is CASSIGAGTSGSDTQYF. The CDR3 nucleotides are TGTGCCAGTAGTATAGGGGCCGGGACTAGCGGGAGTGATACGCAGTATTTT.

CDR3 bases: TGTGCCACCAGAGTAGAGAGGGTGGCCGGGGAGCTGTTTTTT. Translation: CATRVERVAGELFF. This chain links TRBV15 with TRBJ2-2; a weak D match, TRBD2 (5 bases). Trimming took off 6 bases at V and 6 bases at J, with 14 bases between the two ends. CDR1 and CDR2 (germline): LNHNV, YYDKDF (reference sequence). This CDR3 is 14 amino acids long.

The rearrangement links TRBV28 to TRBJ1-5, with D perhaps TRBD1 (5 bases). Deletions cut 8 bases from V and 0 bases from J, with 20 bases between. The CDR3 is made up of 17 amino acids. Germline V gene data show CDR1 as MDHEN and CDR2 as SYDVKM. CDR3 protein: CASFSNGAPYSNQPQHF. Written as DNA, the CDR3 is TGTGCCAGCTTCTCCAACGGGGCCCCATATAGCAATCAGCCCCAGCATTTT.

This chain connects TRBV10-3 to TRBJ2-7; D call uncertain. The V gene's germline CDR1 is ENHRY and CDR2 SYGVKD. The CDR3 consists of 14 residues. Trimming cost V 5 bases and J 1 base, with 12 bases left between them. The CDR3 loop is CAISRTVGSYEQYF. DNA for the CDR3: TGTGCCATCAGTAGGACCGTAGGGTCCTACGAGCAGTACTTC.

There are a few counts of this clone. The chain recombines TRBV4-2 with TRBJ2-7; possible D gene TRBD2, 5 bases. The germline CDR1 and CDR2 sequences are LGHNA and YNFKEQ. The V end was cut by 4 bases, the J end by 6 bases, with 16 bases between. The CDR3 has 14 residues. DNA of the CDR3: TGTGCCAGCAGCCGAACTCCAGCAGGAGGCGAGCAGTACTTC. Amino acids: CASSRTPAGGEQYF.

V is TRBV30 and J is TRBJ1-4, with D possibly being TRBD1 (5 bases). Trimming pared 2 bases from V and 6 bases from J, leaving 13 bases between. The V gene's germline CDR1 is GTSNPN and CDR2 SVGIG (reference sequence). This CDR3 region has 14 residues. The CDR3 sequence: CAWSSGPPYEKLFF. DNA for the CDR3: TGTGCCTGGAGTTCGGGGCCCCCATATGAAAAACTGTTTTTT.

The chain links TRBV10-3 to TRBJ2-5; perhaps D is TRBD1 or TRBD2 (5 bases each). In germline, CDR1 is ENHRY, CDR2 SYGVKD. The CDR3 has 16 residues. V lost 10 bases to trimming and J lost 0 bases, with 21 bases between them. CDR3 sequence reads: CATAPRGETNQETQYF. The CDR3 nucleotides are TGTGCCACCGCCCCGAGAGGGGAAACAAACCAAGAGACCCAGTACTTC.

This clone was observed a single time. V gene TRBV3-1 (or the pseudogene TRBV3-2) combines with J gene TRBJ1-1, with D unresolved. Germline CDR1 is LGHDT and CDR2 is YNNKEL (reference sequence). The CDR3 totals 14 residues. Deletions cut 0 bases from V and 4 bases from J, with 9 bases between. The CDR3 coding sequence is TGTGCCAGCAGCCAAGATTCGGCCAGCACTGAAGCTTTCTTT. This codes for CASSQDSASTEAFF.

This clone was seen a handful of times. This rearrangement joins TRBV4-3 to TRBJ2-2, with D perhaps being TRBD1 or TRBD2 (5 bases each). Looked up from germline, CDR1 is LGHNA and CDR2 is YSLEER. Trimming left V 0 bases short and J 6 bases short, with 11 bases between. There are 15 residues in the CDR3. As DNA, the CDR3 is TGCGCCAGCAGCCAAGACACGGGACCCGCCGGGGAGCTGTTTTTT. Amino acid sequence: CASSQDTGPAGELFF.

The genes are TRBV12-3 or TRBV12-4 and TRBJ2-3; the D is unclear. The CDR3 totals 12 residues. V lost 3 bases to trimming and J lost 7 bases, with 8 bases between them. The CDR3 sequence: CASSLPPNTQYF. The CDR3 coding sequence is TGTGCCAGCAGTTTGCCCCCGAATACGCAGTATTTT.

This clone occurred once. The CDR3 spells CASAGNSNQPQHF. CDR3 nucleotide sequence: TGTGCCAGTGCCGGGAATAGCAATCAGCCCCAGCATTTT. The chain recombines TRBV19 with TRBJ1-5, with unresolved D. The CDR3 extends over 13 amino acids. Germline values: CDR1 LNHDA, CDR2 SQIVND (reference sequence). The germline V and J ends were trimmed by 8 bases and 0 bases, with 8 bases remaining between them.

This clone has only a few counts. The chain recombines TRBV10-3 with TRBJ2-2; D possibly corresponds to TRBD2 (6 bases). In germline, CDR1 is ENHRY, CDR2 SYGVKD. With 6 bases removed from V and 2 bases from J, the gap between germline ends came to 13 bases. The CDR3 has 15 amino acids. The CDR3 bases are TGTGCCATCAGCGCCGGCGGGGCTAACACCGGGGAGCTGTTTTTT. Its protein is CAISAGGANTGELFF.

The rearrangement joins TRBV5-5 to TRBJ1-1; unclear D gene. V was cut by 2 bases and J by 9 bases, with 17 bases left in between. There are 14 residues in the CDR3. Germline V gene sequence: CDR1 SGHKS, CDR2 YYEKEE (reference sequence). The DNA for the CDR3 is TGTGCCAGCAGCTTCGGAACATACGAAGGTCAAGCTTTCTTT. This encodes CASSFGTYEGQAFF.

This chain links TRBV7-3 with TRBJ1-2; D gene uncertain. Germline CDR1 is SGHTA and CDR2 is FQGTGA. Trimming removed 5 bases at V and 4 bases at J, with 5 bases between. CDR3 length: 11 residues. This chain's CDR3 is CASSDGYGYTF. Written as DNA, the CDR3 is TGTGCCAGCAGCGACGGCTATGGCTACACCTTC.

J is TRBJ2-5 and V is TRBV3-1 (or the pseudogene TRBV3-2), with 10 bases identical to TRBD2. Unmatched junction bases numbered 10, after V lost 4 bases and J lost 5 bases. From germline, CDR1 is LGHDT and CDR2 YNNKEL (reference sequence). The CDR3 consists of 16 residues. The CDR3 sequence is CASSLRSGGARETQYF. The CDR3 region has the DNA TGTGCCAGCAGCCTTCGAAGCGGGGGGGCCCGGGAGACCCAGTACTTC.

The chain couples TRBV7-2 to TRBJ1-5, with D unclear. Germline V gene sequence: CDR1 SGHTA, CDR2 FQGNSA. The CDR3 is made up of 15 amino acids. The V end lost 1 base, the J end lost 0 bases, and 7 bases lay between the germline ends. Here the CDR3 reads CASSLVADSNQPQHF. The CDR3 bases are TGTGCCAGCAGCTTAGTGGCGGATAGCAATCAGCCCCAGCATTTT.

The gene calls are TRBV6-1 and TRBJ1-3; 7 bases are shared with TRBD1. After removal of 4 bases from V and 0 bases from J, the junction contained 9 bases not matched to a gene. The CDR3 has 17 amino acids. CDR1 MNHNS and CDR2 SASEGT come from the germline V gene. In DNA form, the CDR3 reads TGTGCCAGCAGTGCTCACTCAGGGGGAGGCTCTGGAAACACCATATATTTT. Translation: CASSAHSGGGSGNTIYF.

The CDR3 bases are TGTGCCAGCAGCTTCGATCCGGGACATTCCTACGAGCAGTACTTC. Its translation is CASSFDPGHSYEQYF. The genes are TRBV7-9 and TRBJ2-7; D may be TRBD1 (6 bases). The germline gives CDR1 SEHNR, CDR2 FQNEAQ (reference sequence). The CDR3 length is 15 residues. V lost 3 bases and J lost 1, with 13 bases in between.

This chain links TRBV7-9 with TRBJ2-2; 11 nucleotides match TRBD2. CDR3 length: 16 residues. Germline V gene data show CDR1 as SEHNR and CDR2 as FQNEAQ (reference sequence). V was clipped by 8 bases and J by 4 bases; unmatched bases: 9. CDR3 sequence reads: CASALRLAGGTGELFF. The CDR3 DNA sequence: TGTGCCAGCGCTCTCCGGCTAGCGGGAGGCACCGGGGAGCTGTTTTTT.